A single sample is the source of the 15 T cell receptor beta chains below, sequenced in a study of OX40 agonist ivuxolimab in advanced cancers. Measured with immunoSEQ multiplex PCR; TCRdb has only the in-frame clones, and not every one. The table includes about 44,000 clones, just under 95% detected once. This material consisted of CD4+ or CD8+ T cells sorted from blood, taken in a trial of the OX40 agonist ivuxolimab. The receptors derive from an adult with an advanced solid tumor such as melanoma, head and neck, liver or kidney cancer.

J is TRBJ2-7 and V is TRBV11-3; weak D call: TRBD2 (5 bases). This CDR3 comprises 15 residues. Germline V gives CDR1 SGHNT, CDR2 YENEEA. V was pared by 5 bases and J by 4 bases, with 18 bases between. The CDR3 region is CASSHPRGQIYEQYF. The CDR3 bases are TGTGCCAGCAGCCACCCTCGAGGGCAAATTTACGAGCAGTACTTC.

DNA of the CDR3: TGTGCAGGCCTATTGACAGATACGCAGTATTTT. Translated: CAGLLTDTQYF. The chain is built from TRBV30 and TRBJ2-3; no definite D call. The CDR3 sequence is 11 residues long. Germline CDR1 GTSNPN, CDR2 SVGIG (reference sequence).

This CDR3 reads CASGSRREGAQYF. The CDR3 DNA follows: TGTGCCAGCGGATCGAGACGCGAGGGGGCCCAGTACTTC. The chain combines TRBV27 with TRBJ2-5, with a possible D match to TRBD1 (6 bases). Trimming stripped 8 bases from V and 9 bases from J, with 19 bases between. Germline V gene data show CDR1 as MNHEY and CDR2 as SMNVEV (reference sequence). The CDR3 is 13 amino acids.

The chain combines TRBV11-3 with TRBJ2-5, with D uncertain. The V end lost 3 bases, the J end lost 4 bases, and 15 bases lay between the germline ends. There are 15 residues in the CDR3. Germline V CDR1 and CDR2: SGHNT, YENEEA. The CDR3 sequence: CASSFTLRNGETQYF. The CDR3 DNA sequence: TGTGCCAGCAGCTTTACCCTCAGGAACGGAGAGACCCAGTACTTC.

The chain carries TRBV6-5 and TRBJ2-1, with 10 positions matching TRBD2. CDR1 is MNHEY, CDR2 SVGAGI, per germline. Trimming removed 0 bases from V and 5 bases from J; junction bases left unmatched: 1. The CDR3 extends over 15 amino acids. The CDR3 protein is CASSYSGTSDNEQFF. The CDR3 DNA reads as TGTGCCAGCAGTTACTCAGGGACTAGCGACAATGAGCAGTTCTTC.

The chain joins TRBV19 to TRBJ2-3; 8 nucleotides line up with TRBD2. The J segment lost 2 bases and the V segment lost 3 bases, leaving 13 bases of the junction unmatched. CDR1 is LNHDA, CDR2 SQIVND, per germline (reference sequence). The CDR3 runs to 18 residues. DNA for the CDR3: TGTGCCAGTAGTATGGGCGCTAGCGGGTCAGTCTTCACAGATACGCAGTATTTT. Residues: CASSMGASGSVFTDTQYF.

This chain connects TRBV7-9 to TRBJ1-4, with 9 bases identical to TRBD1. V dropped 5 bases and J dropped 7; count of bases not matched to a gene: 8. The CDR3 consists of 15 residues. Germline assignment: CDR1 SEHNR and CDR2 FQNEAQ (reference sequence). CDR3 sequence: CASSPRDRAGEKLFF. Here the CDR3 DNA reads TGTGCCAGCAGCCCTAGGGACAGGGCAGGTGAAAAACTGTTTTTT.

The chain links TRBV4-1 to TRBJ2-7; D may be TRBD1 (5 bases). Germline CDR1 is MGHRA and CDR2 is YSYEKL. The CDR3 runs to 18 residues. V dropped 0 bases and J dropped 1 base, with 19 bases sitting between them. CDR3 sequence: CASSQDRAYGRTSYEQYF. CDR3 nucleotides: TGCGCCAGCAGCCAAGACAGGGCGTACGGACGGACGTCCTACGAGCAGTACTTC.

The chain carries TRBV4-1 and TRBJ1-1; D uncertain. V lost 0 bases, J lost 7 bases, and 12 bases lay in between. CDR1 MGHRA and CDR2 YSYEKL come from the germline V gene. The CDR3 contains 14 residues. CDR3 nucleotide sequence: TGCGCCAGCAGCCAAGATAGCTTGAGGAGTGAAGCTTTCTTT. This sequence encodes CASSQDSLRSEAFF.

This sequence joins TRBV27 and TRBJ2-7; weak D call: TRBD2 (5 bases). Germline assignment: CDR1 MNHEY and CDR2 SMNVEV (reference sequence). The V end lost 3 bases, the J end lost 4 bases, and 7 bases lay between the germline ends. The CDR3 contains 12 residues. The DNA of the CDR3 is TGTGCCAGCAGTTTTGGAGGTTACGAGCAGTACTTC. Translation gives CASSFGGYEQYF.

In this sample, this clone turned up once. The chain joins TRBV28 to TRBJ2-1, with no clear D. From germline, CDR1 is MDHEN and CDR2 SYDVKM. This CDR3 spans 14 amino acids. V was trimmed by 5 bases and J by 8 bases, leaving 16 bases between them. CDR3 in amino acids: CASSPTGRLYEQFF. The CDR3 bases are TGTGCCAGCAGTCCCACCGGCAGGCTCTATGAGCAGTTCTTC.

V gene TRBV29-1 combines with J gene TRBJ2-1; 11 bases match TRBD2. V dropped 4 bases and J dropped 4; count of bases not matched to a gene: 0. The CDR3 sequence is 13 residues long. Germline V gives CDR1 SQVTM, CDR2 ANQGSEA. The CDR3 spells CSVVAGGYNEQFF. In DNA, the CDR3 is TGCAGCGTTGTAGCGGGAGGGTACAATGAGCAGTTCTTC.

The chain links TRBV6-1 to TRBJ2-1; 8 bases fit TRBD2. CDR1 and CDR2 from the germline V gene are MNHNS and SASEGT. This CDR3 has 14 residues. V lost 11 bases to trimming and J lost 0 bases; unmatched junction nucleotides: 6. The CDR3 sequence: CAVLAGNSYNEQFF. The CDR3 DNA reads as TGTGCCGTTCTAGCGGGTAACTCCTACAATGAGCAGTTCTTC.

The rearrangement uses TRBV6-6 and TRBJ2-1, with TRBD2 identical over 12 bases. There are 15 residues in the CDR3. The germline gives CDR1 MNHNY, CDR2 SVGAGI (reference sequence). The junction had 6 bases not matched to a gene; V was cut back by 5 bases and J by 7 bases. In DNA, the CDR3 is TGTGCCAGCAGTCTGACTAGCGGGAGTAAAAATGAGCAGTTCTTC. Residues: CASSLTSGSKNEQFF.

The rearrangement links TRBV2 to TRBJ2-1; D not certain. Germline CDR1 SNHLY, CDR2 FYNNEI. Trimming removed 1 base from V and 0 bases from J, with 7 bases in between. This CDR3 has 15 residues. The CDR3 DNA reads TGTGCCAGCAGTGAAGGGGAAAGCTCCTACAATGAGCAGTTCTTC. This translates into CASSEGESSYNEQFF.